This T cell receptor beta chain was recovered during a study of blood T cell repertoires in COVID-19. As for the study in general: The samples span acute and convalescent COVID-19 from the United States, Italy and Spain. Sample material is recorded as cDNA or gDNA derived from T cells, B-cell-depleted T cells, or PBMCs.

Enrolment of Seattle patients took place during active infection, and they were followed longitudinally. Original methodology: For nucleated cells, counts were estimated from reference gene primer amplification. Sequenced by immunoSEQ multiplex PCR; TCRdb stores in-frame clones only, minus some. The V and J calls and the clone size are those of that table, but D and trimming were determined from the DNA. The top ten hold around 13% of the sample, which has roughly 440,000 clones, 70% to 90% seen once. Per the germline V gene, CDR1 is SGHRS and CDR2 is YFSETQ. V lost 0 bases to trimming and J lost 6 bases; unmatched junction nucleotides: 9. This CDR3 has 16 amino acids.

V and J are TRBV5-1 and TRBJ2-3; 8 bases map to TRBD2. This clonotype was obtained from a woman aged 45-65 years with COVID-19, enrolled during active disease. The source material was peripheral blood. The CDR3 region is CASSLAHGGAIDTQYF. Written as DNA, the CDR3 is TGCGCCAGCAGCTTGGCCCACGGGGGGGCCATTGATACGCAGTATTTT.